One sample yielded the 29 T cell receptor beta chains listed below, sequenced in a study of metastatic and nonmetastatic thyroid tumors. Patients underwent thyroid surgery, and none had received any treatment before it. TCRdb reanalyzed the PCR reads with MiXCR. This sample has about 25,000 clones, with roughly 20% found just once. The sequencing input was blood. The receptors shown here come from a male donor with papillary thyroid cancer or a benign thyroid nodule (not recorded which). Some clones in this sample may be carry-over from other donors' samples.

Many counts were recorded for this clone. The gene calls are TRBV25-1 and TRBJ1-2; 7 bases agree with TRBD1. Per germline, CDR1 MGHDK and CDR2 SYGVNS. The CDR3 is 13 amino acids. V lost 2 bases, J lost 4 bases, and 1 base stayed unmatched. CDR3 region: CASSEGQVYGYTF. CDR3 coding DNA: TGTGCCAGCAGTGAAGGACAGGTCTATGGCTACACCTTC.

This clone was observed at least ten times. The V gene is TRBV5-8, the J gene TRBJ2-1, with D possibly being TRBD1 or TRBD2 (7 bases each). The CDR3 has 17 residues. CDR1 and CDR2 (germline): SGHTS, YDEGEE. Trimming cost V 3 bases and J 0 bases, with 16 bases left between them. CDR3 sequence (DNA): TGTGCCAGCAGCTCGGTCAGGGGGGGTAGCTCCTACAATGAGCAGTTCTTC. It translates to CASSSVRGGSSYNEQFF.

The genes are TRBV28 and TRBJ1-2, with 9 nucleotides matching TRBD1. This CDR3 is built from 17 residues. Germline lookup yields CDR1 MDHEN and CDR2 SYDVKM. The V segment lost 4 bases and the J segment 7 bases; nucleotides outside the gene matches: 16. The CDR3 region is CASSSPSGTGCHCGYTF. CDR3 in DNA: TGTGCCAGCAGTTCACCTTCCGGGACAGGGTGCCATTGTGGCTACACCTTC.

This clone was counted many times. DNA of the CDR3: TGTGCCGGAGGACAGGGGTTCGGGGAGCTGTTTTTT. It yields the protein CAGGQGFGELFF. The V gene is TRBV2, the J gene TRBJ2-2, with TRBD1 matching over 9 bases. CDR3 size: 12 residues. J gave up 7 bases and V 11 bases, and 5 bases lay outside the gene matches. Germline CDR1 reads SNHLY; CDR2 reads FYNNEI.

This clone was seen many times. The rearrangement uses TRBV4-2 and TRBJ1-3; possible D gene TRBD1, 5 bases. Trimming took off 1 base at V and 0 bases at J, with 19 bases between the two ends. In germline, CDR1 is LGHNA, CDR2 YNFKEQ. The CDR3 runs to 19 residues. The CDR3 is CASSQAEGETVLSGNTIYF. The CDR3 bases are TGTGCCAGCAGCCAAGCGGAGGGTGAGACAGTCCTCTCTGGAAACACCATATATTTT.

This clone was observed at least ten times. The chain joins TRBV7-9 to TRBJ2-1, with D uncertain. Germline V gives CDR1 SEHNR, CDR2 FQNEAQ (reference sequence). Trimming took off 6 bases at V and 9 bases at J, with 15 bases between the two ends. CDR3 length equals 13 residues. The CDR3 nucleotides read TGTGCCAGCAGGCTCGGGCTTTTAGGTGAGCAGTTCTTC. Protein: CASRLGLLGEQFF.

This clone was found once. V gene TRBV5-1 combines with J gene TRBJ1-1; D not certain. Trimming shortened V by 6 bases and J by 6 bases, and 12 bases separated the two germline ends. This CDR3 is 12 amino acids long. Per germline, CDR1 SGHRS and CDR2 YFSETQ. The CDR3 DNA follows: TGCGCCAGCATCGCAGCGAGCTCTGAAGCTTTCTTT. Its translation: CASIAASSEAFF.

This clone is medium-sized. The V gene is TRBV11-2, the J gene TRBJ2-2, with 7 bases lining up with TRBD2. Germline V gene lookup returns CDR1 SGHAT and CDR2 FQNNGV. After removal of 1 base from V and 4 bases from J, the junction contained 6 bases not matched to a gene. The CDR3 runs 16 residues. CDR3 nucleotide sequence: TGTGCCAGCAGCTTAGGGGCGGGAGCCAGCACCGGGGAGCTGTTTTTT. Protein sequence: CASSLGAGASTGELFF.

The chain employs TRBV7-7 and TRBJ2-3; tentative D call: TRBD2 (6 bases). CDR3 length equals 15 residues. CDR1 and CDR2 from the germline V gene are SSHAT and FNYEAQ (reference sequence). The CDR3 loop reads CARSLRAGTAGTQYF. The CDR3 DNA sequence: TGTGCTAGAAGCTTAAGGGCGGGGACTGCGGGTACGCAGTATTTT.

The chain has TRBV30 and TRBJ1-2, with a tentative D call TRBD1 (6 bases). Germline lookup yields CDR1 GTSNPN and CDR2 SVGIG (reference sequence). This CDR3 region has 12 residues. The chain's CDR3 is CACIGGGYGYTF. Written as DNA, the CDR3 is TGTGCGTGCATAGGGGGAGGCTATGGCTACACCTTC.

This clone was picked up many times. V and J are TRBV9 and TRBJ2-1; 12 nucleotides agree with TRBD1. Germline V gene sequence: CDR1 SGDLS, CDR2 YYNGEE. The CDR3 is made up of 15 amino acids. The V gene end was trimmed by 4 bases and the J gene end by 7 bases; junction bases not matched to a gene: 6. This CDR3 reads CASSPGTGGWNEQFF. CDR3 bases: TGTGCCAGCAGCCCCGGGACAGGGGGCTGGAATGAGCAGTTCTTC.

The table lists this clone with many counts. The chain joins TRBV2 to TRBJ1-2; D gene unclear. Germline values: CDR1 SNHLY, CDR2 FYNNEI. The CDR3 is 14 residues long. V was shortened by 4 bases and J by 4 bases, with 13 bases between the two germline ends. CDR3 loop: CASSAPQRGYGYTF. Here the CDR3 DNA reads TGTGCCAGCAGTGCGCCCCAGCGGGGCTATGGCTACACCTTC.

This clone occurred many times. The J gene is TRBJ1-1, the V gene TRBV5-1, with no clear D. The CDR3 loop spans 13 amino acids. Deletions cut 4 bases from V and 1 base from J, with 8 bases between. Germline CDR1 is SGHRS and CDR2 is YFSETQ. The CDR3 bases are TGCGCCAGCAGCCTACAGAGGAACACTGAAGCTTTCTTT. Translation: CASSLQRNTEAFF.

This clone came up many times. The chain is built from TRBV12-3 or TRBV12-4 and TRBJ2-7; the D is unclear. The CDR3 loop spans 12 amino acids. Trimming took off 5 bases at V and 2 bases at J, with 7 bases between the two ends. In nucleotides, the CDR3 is TGTGCCAGCAGTGGCCGGGCCTACGAGCAGTACTTC. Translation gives CASSGRAYEQYF.

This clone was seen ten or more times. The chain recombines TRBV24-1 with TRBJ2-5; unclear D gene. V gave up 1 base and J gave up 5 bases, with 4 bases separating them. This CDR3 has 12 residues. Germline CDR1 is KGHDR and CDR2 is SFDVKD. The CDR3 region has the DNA TGTGCCACCAGTGATTTTGGGGAGACCCAGTACTTC. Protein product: CATSDFGETQYF.

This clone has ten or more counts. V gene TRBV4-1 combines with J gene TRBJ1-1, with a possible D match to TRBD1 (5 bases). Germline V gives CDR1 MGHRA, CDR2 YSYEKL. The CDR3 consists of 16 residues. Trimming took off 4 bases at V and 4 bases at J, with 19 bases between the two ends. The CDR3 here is CASSPTTPRRGTEAFF. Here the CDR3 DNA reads TGCGCCAGCAGCCCAACCACTCCAAGGAGGGGCACTGAAGCTTTCTTT.

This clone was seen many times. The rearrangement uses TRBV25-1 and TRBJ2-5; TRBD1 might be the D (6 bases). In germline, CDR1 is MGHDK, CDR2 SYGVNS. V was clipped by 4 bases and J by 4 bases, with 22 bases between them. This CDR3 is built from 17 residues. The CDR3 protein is CASSGHRTGSSPETQYF. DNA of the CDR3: TGTGCCAGCAGTGGACACCGCACAGGGAGTTCACCAGAGACCCAGTACTTC. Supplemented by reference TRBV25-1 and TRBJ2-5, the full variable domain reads EADIYQTPRYLVIGTGKKITLECSQTMGHDKMYWYQQDPGMELHLIHYSYGVNSTEKGDLSSESTVSRIRTEHFPLTLESARPSHTSQYLCASSGHRTGSSPETQYFGPGTRLLVL.

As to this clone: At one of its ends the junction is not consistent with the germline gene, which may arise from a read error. CDR3 loop: CASSETGRKHGNTF. DNA for the CDR3: TGTGCCAGCAGTGAAACAGGCCGAAAACATGGCAACACCTTC. The genes are TRBV25-1 and TRBJ1-2; D is perhaps TRBD1 (5 bases). CDR1 and CDR2 (germline): MGHDK, SYGVNS. This CDR3 is 14 amino acids long.

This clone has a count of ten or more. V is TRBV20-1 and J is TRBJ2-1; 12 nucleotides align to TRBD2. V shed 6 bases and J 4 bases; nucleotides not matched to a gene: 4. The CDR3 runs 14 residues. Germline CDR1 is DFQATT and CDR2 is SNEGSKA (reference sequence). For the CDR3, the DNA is TGCAGTGCCGCTAGCGGGGGGGATTACAATGAGCAGTTCTTC. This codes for CSAASGGDYNEQFF.

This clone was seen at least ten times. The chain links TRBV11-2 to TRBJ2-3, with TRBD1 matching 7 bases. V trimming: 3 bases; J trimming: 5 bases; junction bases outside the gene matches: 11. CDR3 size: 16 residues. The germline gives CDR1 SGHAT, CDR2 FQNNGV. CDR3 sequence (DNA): TGTGCCAGCAGCTTTTTACAGGGGTCCTTAGGAGATACGCAGTATTTT. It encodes CASSFLQGSLGDTQYF.

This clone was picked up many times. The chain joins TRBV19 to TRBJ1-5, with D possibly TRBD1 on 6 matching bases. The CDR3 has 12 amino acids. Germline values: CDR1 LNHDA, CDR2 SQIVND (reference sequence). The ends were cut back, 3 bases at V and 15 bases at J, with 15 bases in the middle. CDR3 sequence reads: CASSIPGGPAHF. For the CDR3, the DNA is TGTGCCAGTAGTATTCCCGGGGGGCCCGCGCATTTT.

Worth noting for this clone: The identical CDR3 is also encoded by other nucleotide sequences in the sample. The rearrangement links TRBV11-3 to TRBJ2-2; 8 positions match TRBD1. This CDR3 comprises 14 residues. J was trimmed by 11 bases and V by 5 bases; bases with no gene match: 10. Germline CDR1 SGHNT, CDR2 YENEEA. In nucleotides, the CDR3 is TGTGCCAGCAGCCCCAGGGGGCGCAACGGTGAGCTGTTTTTT. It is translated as CASSPRGRNGELFF. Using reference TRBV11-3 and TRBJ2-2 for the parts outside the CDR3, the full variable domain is EAGVVQSPRYKIIEKKQPVAFWCNPISGHNTLYWYLQNLGQGPELLIRYENEEAVDDSQLPKDRFSAERLKGVDSTLKIQPAELGDSAVYLCASSPRGRNGELFFGEGSRLTVL.

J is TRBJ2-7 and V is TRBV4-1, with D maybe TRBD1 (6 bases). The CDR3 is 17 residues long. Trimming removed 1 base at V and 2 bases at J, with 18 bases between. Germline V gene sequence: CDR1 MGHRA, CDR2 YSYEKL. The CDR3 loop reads CASSQAPDSRNPYEQYF. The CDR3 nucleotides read TGCGCCAGCAGCCAAGCCCCGGACAGCCGAAATCCCTACGAGCAGTACTTC.

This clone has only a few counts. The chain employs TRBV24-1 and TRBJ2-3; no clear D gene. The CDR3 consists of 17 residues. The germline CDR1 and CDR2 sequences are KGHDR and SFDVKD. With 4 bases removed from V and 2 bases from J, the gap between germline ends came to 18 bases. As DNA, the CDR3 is TGTGCCACCAGTGACCAGAGGTCTGGCGGACCCACAGATACGCAGTATTTT. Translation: CATSDQRSGGPTDTQYF.

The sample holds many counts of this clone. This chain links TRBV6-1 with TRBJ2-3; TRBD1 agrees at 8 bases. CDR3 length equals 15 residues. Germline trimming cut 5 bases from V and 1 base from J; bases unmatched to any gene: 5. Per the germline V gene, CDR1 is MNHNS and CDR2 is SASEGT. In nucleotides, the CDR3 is TGTGCCAGCAGTATCCGGGACAGGCGCACAGATACGCAGTATTTT. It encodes CASSIRDRRTDTQYF.

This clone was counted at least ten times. CDR3: CSARGGANNQPQHF. CDR3 bases: TGCAGTGCTAGAGGGGGGGCCAACAATCAGCCCCAGCATTTT. The V call is TRBV20-1, the J call TRBJ1-5, with D perhaps matching TRBD1 (6 bases). In germline, CDR1 is DFQATT, CDR2 SNEGSKA (reference sequence). V gave up 1 base and J gave up 3 bases, with 10 bases separating them. The CDR3 consists of 14 residues.

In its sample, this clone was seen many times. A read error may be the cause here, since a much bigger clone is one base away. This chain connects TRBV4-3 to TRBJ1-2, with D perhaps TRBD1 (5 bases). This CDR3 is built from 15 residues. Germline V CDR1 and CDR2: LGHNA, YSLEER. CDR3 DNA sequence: TGCGCCAGCAGCCAAGATGAGCAGGGCCTGCGTGGCTACGCCTTC. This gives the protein CASSQDEQGLRGYAF.

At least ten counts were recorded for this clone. The CDR3 here is CASSPGTGIGQETQYF. CDR3 coding DNA: TGCGCCAGCAGCCCCGGGACAGGGATTGGCCAAGAGACCCAGTACTTC. This sequence joins TRBV5-1 and TRBJ2-5; 9 bases align to TRBD1. CDR1 is SGHRS, CDR2 YFSETQ, per germline. The V and J ends lost 4 bases and 1 base, in that order; junction bases with no gene match: 8. The CDR3 covers 16 residues.

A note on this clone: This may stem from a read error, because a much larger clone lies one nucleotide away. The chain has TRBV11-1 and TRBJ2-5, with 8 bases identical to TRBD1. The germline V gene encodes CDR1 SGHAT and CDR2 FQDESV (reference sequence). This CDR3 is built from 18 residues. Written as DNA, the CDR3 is TGTGCCAGCATCTTAGACGGTGCCAGGGGGCGGACCCAAGAGACCCAGTACTTC. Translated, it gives CASILDGARGRTQETQYF.